Presented here are 10 T cell receptor beta chains from one specimen sequenced in a study of blood T cell repertoires in COVID-19. The method was immunoSEQ multiplex PCR; TCRdb's version includes in-frame clones alone and lacks a portion of them. The data hold more than 80,000 clones, with 65% to 75% observed a single time. The sample was peripheral blood. The receptors stem from a human donor with acute or convalescent COVID-19. The donor label of this sample is uncertain.

The rearrangement uses TRBV5-4 and TRBJ2-2; D not certain. The germline gives CDR1 SGHNT, CDR2 YYREEE (reference sequence). The CDR3 is 14 residues long. V lost 2 bases and J 0 bases, leaving 5 bases between the germline ends. CDR3 DNA: TGTGCCAGCAGCTTATTCTCGAACACCGGGGAGCTGTTTTTT. Protein: CASSLFSNTGELFF.

The gene calls are TRBV7-8 and TRBJ2-1, with 8 bases aligning to TRBD2. From germline, CDR1 is SGHVS and CDR2 FQNEAQ. This CDR3 region has 15 residues. J was trimmed by 2 bases and V by 4 bases; bases with no gene match: 4. CDR3 sequence (DNA): TGTGCCAGCAGCTCGGGGGGGCGGACCTACAATGAGCAGTTCTTC. The encoded protein is CASSSGGRTYNEQFF.

The chain links TRBV18 to TRBJ2-1, with D perhaps TRBD2 (6 bases). V was shortened by 3 bases and J by 13 bases, with 19 bases between the two germline ends. Per germline, CDR1 KGHSH and CDR2 LQKENI. This CDR3 has 14 amino acids. The CDR3 sequence: CASSPGAGSLSQFF. CDR3 bases: TGTGCCAGCTCACCGGGCGCGGGGTCCCTTTCCCAGTTCTTC.

The chain carries TRBV30 and TRBJ1-6; possible D gene TRBD1, 5 bases. V lost 3 bases and J 10 bases, leaving 16 bases between the germline ends. Germline CDR1 reads GTSNPN; CDR2 reads SVGIG (reference sequence). The CDR3 contains 14 residues. The CDR3 spells CAWRLNGGGSPLHF. CDR3 nucleotide sequence: TGTGCCTGGAGATTAAACGGGGGAGGATCACCCCTCCACTTT. Full variable domain (outside the CDR3, taken from reference TRBV30 and TRBJ1-6): SQTIHQWPATLVQPVGSPLSLECTVEGTSNPNLYWYRQAAGRGLQLLFYSVGIGQISSEVPQNLSASRPQDRQFILSSKKLLLSDSGFYLCAWRLNGGGSPLHFGNGTRLTVT.

This clone has a handful of counts. This chain links TRBV30 with TRBJ1-6, with 7 bases aligning to TRBD1. Germline trimming cut 2 bases from V and 5 bases from J; bases unmatched to any gene: 6. From germline, CDR1 is GTSNPN and CDR2 SVGIG (reference sequence). This CDR3 contains 15 residues. DNA of the CDR3: TGTGCCTGGAGTCAAGGGGGCTTGGATAATTCACCCCTCCACTTT. It translates to CAWSQGGLDNSPLHF.

This clone was found many times. The chain has TRBV6-6 and TRBJ1-6; D gene uncertain. The V and J ends lost 6 bases and 9 bases respectively, with 12 bases between them. The CDR3 has 13 amino acids. Germline CDR1 MNHNY, CDR2 SVGAGI (reference sequence). The CDR3 nucleotides are TGTGCCAGCAGACCAGGCCCCAGTTCACCCCTCCACTTT. Amino acids: CASRPGPSSPLHF.

The chain couples TRBV21-1 to TRBJ1-2; the D call TRBD1 from the table was never checked on the DNA. TRBV21-1 is deemed a pseudogene. The CDR3 consists of 17 residues. The CDR3 sequence is CASSNWMGAATNYGYTF. DNA of the CDR3: TGTGCCAGCAGCAACTGGATGGGGGCCGCGACGAACTATGGCTACACCTTC.

This chain joins TRBV6-5 and TRBJ1-5; TRBD1 matches 7 bases. With 10 bases clipped from V and 1 base from J, the junction kept 10 bases outside the gene matches. This CDR3 comprises 15 residues. The V gene's germline CDR1 is MNHEY and CDR2 SVGAGI. In DNA, the CDR3 is TGTGCCACCCGGGACAGACCTAGGAGCAATCAGCCCCAGCATTTT. It yields the protein CATRDRPRSNQPQHF.

The CDR3, as DNA: TGTGCCAGCTCAGAGGTCGGGGGGAGGAACCAGCCCCAGCATTTT. Its translation is CASSEVGGRNQPQHF. The chain carries TRBV18 and TRBJ1-5, with D maybe TRBD1 (5 bases). The germline V gene encodes CDR1 KGHSH and CDR2 LQKENI. Trimming shortened V by 5 bases and J by 7 bases, and 18 bases separated the two germline ends. There are 15 residues in the CDR3.

The chain recombines TRBV9 with TRBJ2-6; the D gene is possibly TRBD2 (5 bases). Trimming shortened V by 4 bases and J by 0 bases, and 5 bases separated the two germline ends. Germline CDR1 and CDR2: SGDLS and YYNGEE. The CDR3 loop spans 14 amino acids. The CDR3 region is CASSRDSGANVLTF. The CDR3 region has the DNA TGTGCCAGCAGCCGGGACTCTGGGGCCAACGTCCTGACTTTC.